These 2 T cell receptor beta chains share one sample of origin, sequenced in a study of identical twins. MiXCR, applied by TCRdb to the 5' RACE reads, yields one record per CDR3 protein. The table lists 700,000 or so distinct CDR3 sequences, 21% of them singletons. These sequences were also reported in another study, on T cells expressing NK-cell markers.

The sequenced material came from PBMCs. These receptors all stem from a woman younger than 35 in good health.

The chain is built from TRBV19 and TRBJ2-4; D remains unclear. This CDR3 is 12 amino acids long. Germline V CDR1 and CDR2: LNHDA, SQIVND (reference sequence). V was clipped by 5 bases and J by 3 bases, with 5 bases between them. This CDR3 reads CASSSSKNIQYF. The CDR3 DNA reads TGTGCCAGTAGTTCAAGCAAAAACATTCAGTACTTC.

A few counts support this clonotype. The genes are TRBV20-1 and TRBJ2-3; D is unresolved. Trimming stripped 6 bases from V and 3 bases from J, with 16 bases between. This CDR3 comprises 14 residues. The V gene's germline CDR1 is DFQATT and CDR2 SNEGSKA (reference sequence). CDR3 sequence reads: CSARLMGWTDTQYF. CDR3 coding DNA: TGCAGTGCCCGGCTAATGGGTTGGACAGATACGCAGTATTTT.